Included here is one TCR beta chain sequence, with context. What it binds is not known. A universal primer binding site was introduced by template switching. The final cDNA contained unique molecular identifiers. MiXCR, applied by TCRdb to the 5' RACE reads, yields one record per CDR3 protein. Among hundreds of thousands of distinct CDR3 sequences listed, over 8.5% were seen once. This record comes from a study of identical twins. Regarding the study as a whole: Invariant cells of the MAIT and iNKT types might have partly distorted the zero-insertion analyses. Sequences that were out-of-frame, alpha and twin-shared displayed an excess of low generation probability.

This same sample was also part of a study on yellow fever vaccine responses in identical twins.

This TCR came from a woman aged 18 to 35 in good health. Sequences were obtained from PBMCs.

The DNA of the CDR3 is TGTGCCAGCAGTTGGTCGACAGGGGCCGGGGGCACTGAAGCTTTCTTT. Amino acid sequence: CASSWSTGAGGTEAFF. This chain uses TRBV6-2 or TRBV6-3 with TRBJ1-1, with 8 bases matching TRBD1. Germline V lookup: CDR1 MNHEY, CDR2 SVGEGT. The length of the CDR3 is 16 residues. V dropped 4 bases and J dropped 4; count of bases not matched to a gene: 11.